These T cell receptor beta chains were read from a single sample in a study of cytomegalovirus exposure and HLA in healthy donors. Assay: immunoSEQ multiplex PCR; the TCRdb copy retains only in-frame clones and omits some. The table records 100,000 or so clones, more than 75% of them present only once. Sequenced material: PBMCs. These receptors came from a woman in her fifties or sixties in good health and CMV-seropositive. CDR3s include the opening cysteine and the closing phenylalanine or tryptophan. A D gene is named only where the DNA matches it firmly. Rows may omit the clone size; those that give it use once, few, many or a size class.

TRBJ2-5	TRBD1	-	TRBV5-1	TGCGCCAGCGGAGACCCACAGGGGGAAGAGACCCAGTACTTC	CASGDPQGEETQYF
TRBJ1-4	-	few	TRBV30	TGTGCCTGGAGTGTAAGCGGGGCAGGGAGGGGGAAACTGTTTTTT	CAWSVSGAGRGKLFF
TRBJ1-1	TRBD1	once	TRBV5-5	TGTGCCAGCAGCTTGTGGGGGGACAGCGGAGAAGGGAACACTGAAGCTTTCTTT	CASSLWGDSGEGNTEAFF
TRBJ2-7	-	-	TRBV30	TGTGCCTGCGAGGGCTGGGGGCAGTACTTC	CACEGWGQYF
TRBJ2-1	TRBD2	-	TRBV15	TGTGCCACCAGCAGAGGCCTAGCGGGAGTCTACAATGAGCAGTTCTTC	CATSRGLAGVYNEQFF
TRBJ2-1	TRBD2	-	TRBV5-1	TGCGCCAGCAGCTTGAGGTCTAGCGGGAGGAATGAGCAGTTCTTC	CASSLRSSGRNEQFF
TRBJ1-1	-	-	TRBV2	TGTGCCAGCATTGACTGGAACACTGAAGCTTTCTTT	CASIDWNTEAFF
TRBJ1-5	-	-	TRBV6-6	TGTGCCAGCAGAGAACAGAACAATCAGCCCCAGCATTTT	CASREQNNQPQHF
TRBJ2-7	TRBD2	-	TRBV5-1	TGCGCCAGCAGCCTCACCCCGGGGGGAAGCTCCTACGAGCAGTACTTC	CASSLTPGGSSYEQYF
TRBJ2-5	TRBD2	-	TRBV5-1	TGCGCCAGCAGCCTTAGCGGGACGGGCGAGACCCAGTACTTC	CASSLSGTGETQYF
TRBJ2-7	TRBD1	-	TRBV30	TGTGCCTCATATGCCGGGACAGGGAAGTACTTC	CASYAGTGKYF
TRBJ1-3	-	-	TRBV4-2	TGTGCCAGCAGCCAAGTAACCACGCGGGAAGGCACCATATATTTT	CASSQVTTREGTIYF
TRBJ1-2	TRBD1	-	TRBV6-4	TGTGCCAGCAGTGACTCGACAGGGGTTGGCTACACCTTC	CASSDSTGVGYTF
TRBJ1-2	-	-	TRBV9	TGTGCCAGCAGCCCAACGCCGGGAACAAGACCTGGCTACACCTTC	CASSPTPGTRPGYTF
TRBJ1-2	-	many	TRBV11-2	TGTGCCAGCAGCTTGGGAGTGGGTGGCTACACCTTC	CASSLGVGGYTF
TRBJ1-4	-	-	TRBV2	TGTGCCAGCATCGGGGGAAAAAATGAAAAACTGTTTTTT	CASIGGKNEKLFF
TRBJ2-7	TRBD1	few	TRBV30	TGTGCCTGGGGTTTCTTCCGGGACAGGGGACAACTATTTTCCTACGAGCAGTACTTC	CAWGFFRDRGQLFSYEQYF
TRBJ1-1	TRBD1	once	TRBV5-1	TGCGCCAGCAGCTTGGTGACAGGGAGGAGGACTGAAGCTTTCTTT	CASSLVTGRRTEAFF
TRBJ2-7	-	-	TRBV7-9	TGTGCCAGCAGCGGGGGGGCCGGGTACGAGCAGTACTTC	CASSGGAGYEQYF
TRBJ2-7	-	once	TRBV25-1	TGTGCCAGCAGTGGGCAGGGCTACGAGCAGTACTTC	CASSGQGYEQYF
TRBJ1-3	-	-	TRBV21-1	TGTGCCAGCAGCAAATCTCAGGGAAACACCATATATTTT	CASSKSQGNTIYF
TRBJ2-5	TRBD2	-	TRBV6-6	TGTGCCAGCAGTCGGACTAGCGGGTCAATTGAGACCCAGTACTTC	CASSRTSGSIETQYF